This T cell receptor (beta chain) is drawn from a study of cytomegalovirus exposure and HLA in healthy donors. Primers: 60 Vbeta forward and 13 Jbeta reverse. Only in-frame clones appear in the TCRdb table, and some are missing; sequencing was by immunoSEQ multiplex PCR. This sample has about 200,000 clones; about 80% occur once, and the top ten carry approximately 1.1%. The CDR3 length is 14 residues. CDR1 MNHEY and CDR2 SMNVEV come from the germline V gene (reference sequence). The germline V and J ends were trimmed by 6 bases and 5 bases, with 14 bases remaining between them. With regard to this clone: The antigen is not known.

Study-wide points: In a later analysis, about 17,000 TCR beta sequences were associated with HLA alleles at 0.05 false discovery rate.

The chain couples TRBV27 to TRBJ1-5; no firm D call. The sample consisted of PBMCs. The sequence came from a woman in her thirties or forties in good health and CMV-seronegative. The CDR3 DNA sequence: TGTGCCAGCAGCCCGCTACTTTCCGATCAGCCCCAGCATTTT. Its translation is CASSPLLSDQPQHF.